The 16 T cell receptor beta chains reported below all come from one sample, sequenced in a study of blood T cell repertoires in COVID-19. Using immunoSEQ multiplex PCR, the repertoire was profiled, and TCRdb retains in-frame clones only, with some absent. The sample has hundreds of thousands of clones; about nine tenths are singletons. The specimen sequenced was PBMCs or T cells enriched from blood (not recorded which). The receptor source for this set is a man in his thirties or forties who had recovered from COVID-19.

The chain uses TRBV23-1 and TRBJ2-7; 10 bases align to TRBD1. TRBV23-1 counts as an open reading frame of uncertain function. CDR3 size: 18 residues. J lost 4 bases, V lost 4 bases, and 16 bases had no gene match. CDR3 loop: CASSRNRDRGNGEYEQYF. Written as DNA, the CDR3 is TGCGCCAGCAGTCGGAACCGGGACAGGGGAAATGGGGAATACGAGCAGTACTTC.

The chain joins TRBV5-4 to TRBJ1-1; D ambiguous. V was pared by 2 bases and J by 3 bases, with 14 bases between. CDR1 is SGHNT, CDR2 YYREEE, per germline (reference sequence). This CDR3 has 15 residues. The CDR3, as DNA: TGTGCCAGCAGCTTATTTGGAGAGGCGGACACTGAAGCTTTCTTT. Protein product: CASSLFGEADTEAFF. The complete variable domain, with remaining parts taken from reference TRBV5-4 and TRBJ1-1, reads ETGVTQSPTHLIKTRGQQVTLRCSSQSGHNTVSWYQQALGQGPQFIFQYYREEENGRGNFPPRFSGLQFPNYSSELNVNALELDDSALYLCASSLFGEADTEAFFGQGTRLTVV.

The chain's CDR3 is CASSQLAGESGELFF. In DNA, the CDR3 is TGTGCCAGCTCTCAACTAGCGGGAGAGTCCGGGGAGCTGTTTTTT. The V gene is TRBV18, the J gene TRBJ2-2, with TRBD2 matching over 11 bases. The junction had 6 bases not matched to a gene; V was cut back by 6 bases and J by 6 bases. In germline, CDR1 is KGHSH, CDR2 LQKENI. CDR3 length equals 15 residues.

This clone was counted once. The chain has TRBV7-9 and TRBJ2-1; weak D call: TRBD2 (5 bases). CDR3 length equals 14 residues. Trimming pared 0 bases from V and 5 bases from J, leaving 8 bases between. Germline V gene sequence: CDR1 SEHNR, CDR2 FQNEAQ (reference sequence). CDR3 sequence reads: CASSLAGNNNEQFF. The CDR3, as DNA: TGTGCCAGCAGCTTAGCCGGGAACAACAATGAGCAGTTCTTC. Full variable domain (outside the CDR3, taken from reference TRBV7-9 and TRBJ2-1): DTGVSQNPRHKITKRGQNVTFRCDPISEHNRLYWYRQTLGQGPEFLTYFQNEAQLEKSRLLSDRFSAERPKGSFSTLEIQRTEQGDSAMYLCASSLAGNNNEQFFGPGTRLTVL.

The chain couples TRBV7-9 to TRBJ1-1; 9 bases map to TRBD1. Germline V gene lookup returns CDR1 SEHNR and CDR2 FQNEAQ (reference sequence). The CDR3 totals 13 residues. With V trimmed by 4 bases and J by 11 bases, 8 bases remained unmatched. The CDR3 sequence is CASSSGQGRGAFF. The CDR3 bases are TGTGCCAGCAGCTCCGGACAGGGGCGGGGGGCTTTCTTT.

The V and J genes are TRBV11-3 and TRBJ1-6; D gene unclear. CDR3 size: 15 residues. Germline V CDR1 and CDR2: SGHNT, YENEEA. Trimming stripped 4 bases from V and 7 bases from J, with 14 bases between. The CDR3 loop reads CASSSSGTVNSPLHF. CDR3 coding DNA: TGTGCCAGCAGCTCCTCAGGAACAGTGAATTCACCCCTCCACTTT.

This clone came up once. The rearrangement uses TRBV6-5 and TRBJ2-1, with 8 bases aligning to TRBD1. The V segment lost 0 bases and the J segment 10 bases; nucleotides outside the gene matches: 5. Germline V gives CDR1 MNHEY, CDR2 SVGAGI. The CDR3 is 14 residues long. As DNA, the CDR3 is TGTGCCAGCAGTTACTCGAGGACAGGGAGGGAGCAGTTCTTC. This codes for CASSYSRTGREQFF.

The chain carries TRBV29-1 and TRBJ2-4; weak D call: TRBD1 (5 bases). The CDR3 contains 12 residues. Germline V gives CDR1 SQVTM, CDR2 ANQGSEA. V lost 4 bases to trimming and J lost 6 bases, with 10 bases between them. CDR3 protein: CSVVQGTNIQYF. For the CDR3, the DNA is TGCAGCGTTGTTCAGGGAACAAACATTCAGTACTTC. The full variable domain, with the rest looked up from reference TRBV29-1 and TRBJ2-4, is SAVISQKPSRDICQRGTSLTIQCQVDSQVTMMFWYRQQPGQSLTLIATANQGSEATYESGFVIDKFPISRPNLTFSTLTVSNMSPEDSSIYLCSVVQGTNIQYFGAGTRLSVL.

V usage is TRBV6-5 and J usage is TRBJ1-1; TRBD1 matches 8 bases. CDR3 length equals 14 residues. The V gene end was trimmed by 2 bases and the J gene end by 8 bases; junction bases not matched to a gene: 7. CDR1 and CDR2 from the germline V gene are MNHEY and SVGAGI. This chain's CDR3 is CASSYGQGSSEAFF. In DNA, the CDR3 is TGTGCCAGCAGTTACGGACAGGGTTCTTCCGAAGCTTTCTTT.

The chain recombines TRBV29-1 with TRBJ2-3; the D is unclear. Germline CDR1 and CDR2: SQVTM and ANQGSEA. Trimming left V 0 bases short and J 10 bases short, with 11 bases between. This CDR3 has 12 amino acids. The CDR3, as DNA: TGCAGCGTTGAAGAACCTACGAAGTCGCAGTATTTT. Amino acid sequence: CSVEEPTKSQYF.

The J gene is TRBJ2-7, the V gene TRBV25-1, with 8 bases that match TRBD1. V trimming: 3 bases; J trimming: 2 bases; junction bases outside the gene matches: 3. Germline V gene lookup returns CDR1 MGHDK and CDR2 SYGVNS. There are 14 residues in the CDR3. CDR3 residues: CASSEKDRAYEQYF. CDR3 nucleotides: TGTGCCAGCAGTGAGAAGGACAGGGCCTACGAGCAGTACTTC.

This chain links TRBV3-1 (or the pseudogene TRBV3-2) with TRBJ2-2, with a tentative D call TRBD2 (6 bases). Trimming cost V 10 bases and J 8 bases, with 14 bases left between them. Germline assignment: CDR1 LGHDT and CDR2 YNNKEL (reference sequence). The CDR3 is 12 amino acids. The CDR3, as DNA: TGTGCCACCGTAGCCGGAGGGGGGGAGCTGTTTTTT. Encoded protein: CATVAGGGELFF.

The chain links TRBV2 to TRBJ1-4; D is undetermined. This CDR3 spans 13 amino acids. Trimming took 5 bases from V and 7 from J, leaving 11 bases between them. Germline V gives CDR1 SNHLY, CDR2 FYNNEI. This chain's CDR3 is CASSPGEGEKLFF. CDR3 in DNA: TGTGCCAGCAGTCCGGGCGAGGGTGAAAAACTGTTTTTT.

CDR3 protein: CASSQYIKDRGRSPLHF. The CDR3 nucleotides are TGCGCCAGCAGTCAATATATAAAGGACAGGGGTAGATCACCCCTCCACTTT. This chain connects TRBV23-1 to TRBJ1-6, with TRBD1 identical over 9 bases. TRBV23-1 is placed among ORFs of uncertain function. Trimming at V came to 1 base and at J to 10 bases, leaving 11 bases not matched to a gene. This CDR3 spans 17 amino acids.

This chain connects TRBV6-4 to TRBJ2-3; 7 bases agree with TRBD1. V lost 4 bases and J lost 0; bases outside the gene matches: 7. The germline V gene encodes CDR1 MRHNA and CDR2 SNTAGT. The CDR3 covers 16 residues. The CDR3 sequence: CASSGPTGLSTDTQYF. CDR3 in DNA: TGTGCCAGCAGTGGCCCGACAGGGCTTAGCACAGATACGCAGTATTTT.

The rearrangement uses TRBV11-2 and TRBJ1-4; no firm D call. This CDR3 region has 18 residues. Germline loops: CDR1 SGHAT, CDR2 FQNNGV. The V and J ends lost 1 base and 0 bases respectively, with 15 bases between them. CDR3 amino acids: CASSLGLAKTATNEKLFF. The CDR3 DNA sequence: TGTGCCAGCAGCTTAGGGCTTGCAAAAACAGCAACTAATGAAAAACTGTTTTTT.